This is a list of T cell receptor beta chains from one sample in a study of T cell responses to AZD1222 COVID-19 vaccine. Repertoires were generated with immunoSEQ multiplex PCR, while TCRdb's copy carries only in-frame clones and drops some. The sample lists 90,000 to 150,000 clones; 88% were seen once. The sample in question was peripheral blood, obtained on day 0 of AZD1222 vaccination. The receptors shown here come from an adult in good health. Both conserved end residues are trimmed from each CDR3.

v_call,cdr3_aa
TRBV19,ASSYQGLTEAF
TRBV7-2,ASSLVGGQAYGYT
TRBV12-3/TRBV12-4,ASSFYWDRAF
TRBV11-2,ASSLGQGPNQPQH
TRBV6-5,ASSYSQHSSTYEQY
TRBV2,ASSATGGDQPQH
TRBV24-1,ATSGTSGGTQY
TRBV6-2/TRBV6-3,ASSSQTGAVHEQY
TRBV9,ASRQGPGELF
TRBV19,ASSMVPVSPVKAYEQY
TRBV2,ASIAKNIQY
TRBV3-1/TRBV3-2,ASSQGGQLNQPQH
TRBV10-3,AVAGELGPQH
TRBV9,ASSVVNTEAF
TRBV19,ASSSDRAYGYT
TRBV10-3,AISESANNYGYT
TRBV6-2/TRBV6-3,ASSYGRTQY
TRBV15,ATSRGGKGNEQF
TRBV19,ASSRDSSGANVLT
TRBV6-6,ASSPGGEPLRNQPQH
TRBV6-2/TRBV6-3,ASSRTYEQY
TRBV18,ASSPGQVENQPQH
TRBV11-2,ASSLAQGANGYT
TRBV4-2,ASSQGSYNEQF
TRBV5-1,ASRSTGTSSETQY
TRBV6-6,ASSYSRVIGYT
TRBV2,ASPRGQGTEAF
TRBV7-9,ASSPRGAGWTDTQY
TRBV7-3,ASSLSGTGRQETQY
TRBV10-3,AIAALDEKLF
TRBV6-5,ASSSTASAF
TRBV11-2,ASSFAGGTRHTQY
TRBV5-1,ASRVLAGGRNEQF
TRBV3-1/TRBV3-2,ASSHQDFSGYT
TRBV4-2,ASSQSTGSYGYT
TRBV3-1/TRBV3-2,ASSPPVWTGALLTQY
TRBV20-1,SARYRETQY
TRBV6-5,ASSSTGDTQY
TRBV5-6,ASGRRGPRNEKLF
TRBV11-2,ASSSLDGYNEQF
TRBV5-1,ASSSQGLAEQF
TRBV5-1,ASGQGMNTEAF
TRBV3-1/TRBV3-2,ASSQLVPNSPLH
TRBV2,ASGPQSFNEKLF
TRBV5-1,ASSRDSYEQY
TRBV7-2,ASSLKTGYT
TRBV11-1,ASSLEQQETQY
TRBV20-1,SASTRGRIISGNTIY
TRBV9,ASSDRDGWGSPLH
TRBV6-5,ASSPVYSGNTIY
TRBV3-1/TRBV3-2,ASSQDGLPAAF
TRBV10-3,AISPLGVANTGELF
TRBV6-5,ASSYWGGVAEQF
TRBV10-3,AISDTSRAGNTIY
TRBV7-3,ASSLEWGEQRAYYEQY